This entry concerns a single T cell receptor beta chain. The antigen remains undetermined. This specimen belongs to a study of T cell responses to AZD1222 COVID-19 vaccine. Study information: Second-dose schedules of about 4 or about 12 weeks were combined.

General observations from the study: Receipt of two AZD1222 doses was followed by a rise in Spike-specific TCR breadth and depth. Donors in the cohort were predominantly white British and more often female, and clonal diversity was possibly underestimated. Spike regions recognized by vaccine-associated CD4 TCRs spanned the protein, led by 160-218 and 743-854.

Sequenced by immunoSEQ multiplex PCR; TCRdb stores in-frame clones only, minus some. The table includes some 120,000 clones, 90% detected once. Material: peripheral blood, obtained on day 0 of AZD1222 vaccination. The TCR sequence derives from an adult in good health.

The CDR3 sequence is CASSSRELAVGEQYF. The DNA for the CDR3 is TGTGCCAGCAGCTCGCGGGAGCTAGCTGTAGGCGAGCAGTACTTC. The chain recombines TRBV6-5 with TRBJ2-7; 7 bases fit TRBD2. There are 15 residues in the CDR3. V lost 6 bases, J lost 6 bases, and 14 bases stayed unmatched. The germline V gene has CDR1 MNHEY and CDR2 SVGAGI.